These 24 T cell receptor beta chains originate from one sample sequenced in a study of T cells after yellow fever vaccination. TCRdb fed the 5' RACE reads into MiXCR, producing one record per CDR3 protein. The sample yields around 100,000 distinct CDR3 sequences, around 8% seen once. The material sequenced was CD8+ T cells sorted from PBMCs, taken 45 days after the yellow fever booster vaccination. The receptors originated from a man aged 25-40 years who received the YFV17D yellow fever vaccine.

In the case of this clonotype: At one end the junction does not follow the germline gene, possibly because of a read error. The chain links TRBV5-1 to TRBJ2-1, with TRBD2 identical over 9 bases. The CDR3 totals 15 residues. The germline gives CDR1 SGHRS, CDR2 YFSETQ. The CDR3 loop is CASSAREGGYHEQFF. DNA for the CDR3: TGCGCCAGCAGCGCGCGGGAGGGTGGCTACCATGAGCAGTTCTTC.

For this clonotype: One base away lies a much larger clone, so this may be a sequencing read error. The chain joins TRBV7-2 to TRBJ1-2; D is uncertain. The germline V gene encodes CDR1 SGHTA and CDR2 FQGNSA. Trimming took 5 bases from V and 2 from J, leaving 18 bases between them. This CDR3 comprises 16 residues. The CDR3 reads CASSLSRAARNYGYTF. DNA for the CDR3: TGTGCCAGCAGCCTCTCCAGAGCGGCGCGAAACTATGGCTACACCTTC.

This clonotype was counted a few times. The V and J genes are TRBV7-3 and TRBJ2-1; TRBD1 is a possible D gene (5 bases). Trimming left V 3 bases short and J 1 base short, with 10 bases between. CDR1 and CDR2 (germline): SGHTA, FQGTGA. The CDR3 length is 15 residues. The CDR3 nucleotides are TGTGCCAGCAGCTTCCCTGGGGCTTCCTACAATGAGCAGTTCTTC. Amino acid sequence: CASSFPGASYNEQFF.

This clonotype showed up many times. The chain joins TRBV11-2 to TRBJ1-6; D unclear. V shed 5 bases and J shed 3 bases, with 20 bases lying between them. Germline V gene lookup returns CDR1 SGHAT and CDR2 FQNNGV. The CDR3 runs to 18 residues. CDR3 amino acids: CASSTWTSKVGYNSPLHF. The CDR3 coding sequence is TGTGCCAGCAGCACCTGGACCTCCAAAGTTGGCTATAATTCACCCCTCCACTTT.

This clonotype was seen ten or more times. J is TRBJ2-7 and V is TRBV1; the table names TRBD1, a call not compared with the DNA. TRBV1 is annotated as a pseudogene. The CDR3 has 17 amino acids. CDR3 DNA: TGCACCAGCAGCCGTCCCGGGACAGGGGCGAGCTCCTACGAGCAGTACTTC. Translated: CTSSRPGTGASSYEQYF.

In its sample, this clonotype was seen many times. J is TRBJ1-4 and V is TRBV14; TRBD1 might be the D (5 bases). Germline CDR1 is SGHDN and CDR2 is FVKESK. Trimming removed 0 bases at V and 13 bases at J, with 15 bases between. This CDR3 region has 14 residues. The CDR3 here is CASSQDPAGRVLFF. DNA of the CDR3: TGTGCCAGCAGCCAAGATCCGGCAGGGAGAGTACTGTTTTTT.

This chain links TRBV7-9 with TRBJ1-1; TRBD1 matches 10 bases. With V trimmed by 4 bases and J by 7 bases, 3 bases remained unmatched. The CDR3 covers 13 residues. Germline CDR1 reads SEHNR; CDR2 reads FQNEAQ (reference sequence). CDR3 coding DNA: TGTGCCAGCAGCTCCCGGGACAGGGGTGAAGCTTTCTTT. This sequence encodes CASSSRDRGEAFF.

The rearrangement links TRBV7-2 to TRBJ2-7; 9 positions match TRBD2. Trimming at V came to 5 bases and at J to 4 bases, leaving 6 bases not matched to a gene. This CDR3 is 14 amino acids long. CDR1 and CDR2 from the germline V gene are SGHTA and FQGNSA. CDR3 sequence reads: CASSPAGGGYEQYF. The CDR3 DNA reads TGTGCCAGCAGCCCCGCGGGAGGGGGGTACGAGCAGTACTTC.

This clonotype showed up many times. The gene calls are TRBV4-3 and TRBJ1-3; 9 bases are a match to TRBD1. Germline V gene data show CDR1 as LGHNA and CDR2 as YSLEER. V gave up 2 bases and J gave up 4 bases; unmatched junction bases: 3. CDR3 length: 15 amino acids. This CDR3 is CASSQSDRGGNTIYF. CDR3 coding DNA: TGCGCCAGCAGCCAATCGGACAGGGGAGGAAACACCATATATTTT.

The chain recombines TRBV20-1 with TRBJ1-4; TRBD1 matches 10 bases. The CDR3 sequence is 17 residues long. Germline loops: CDR1 DFQATT, CDR2 SNEGSKA (reference sequence). The V and J ends lost 6 bases and 0 bases, in that order; junction bases with no gene match: 10. The CDR3 here is CSADSGTGAATNEKLFF. Written as DNA, the CDR3 is TGCAGTGCAGATTCCGGGACAGGGGCAGCAACTAATGAAAAACTGTTTTTT.

This clonotype was counted ten times or more. The chain couples TRBV28 to TRBJ2-2; 7 nucleotides line up with TRBD1. Germline CDR1 reads MDHEN; CDR2 reads SYDVKM. The CDR3 has 16 residues. J lost 7 bases, V lost 0 bases, and 8 bases had no gene match. CDR3 DNA: TGTGCCAGCAGTTTATGGACGACAGGGATCATCGGGGAGCTGTTTTTT. Protein: CASSLWTTGIIGELFF.

This clonotype was detected once. The rearrangement uses TRBV7-9 and TRBJ2-5; D perhaps matches TRBD2 (6 bases). The germline gives CDR1 SEHNR, CDR2 FQNEAQ (reference sequence). CDR3 length: 16 amino acids. V lost 5 bases, J lost 5 bases, and 21 bases lay in between. CDR3 sequence reads: CASSGASVYPIETQYF. The DNA of the CDR3 is TGTGCCAGCAGCGGAGCTAGCGTATACCCTATTGAGACCCAGTACTTC.

In this sample, this clonotype turned up many times. The chain is built from TRBV7-3 and TRBJ2-2; 8 bases match TRBD2. The CDR3 totals 16 residues. Germline V CDR1 and CDR2: SGHTA, FQGTGA. With V trimmed by 2 bases and J by 5 bases, 7 bases remained unmatched. The DNA for the CDR3 is TGTGCCAGCAGCTTATGGGGACTAGATGGTACCGGGGAGCTGTTTTTT. Translation: CASSLWGLDGTGELFF.

This clonotype has at least ten counts. The chain has TRBV7-9 and TRBJ1-5, with D possibly TRBD1 on 6 matching bases. V was cut by 5 bases and J by 5 bases, with 13 bases left in between. CDR3 length: 14 residues. Per the germline V gene, CDR1 is SEHNR and CDR2 is FQNEAQ (reference sequence). This CDR3 reads CASSPGAGDQPQHF. The CDR3 nucleotides read TGTGCCAGCAGCCCAGGGGCTGGGGATCAGCCCCAGCATTTT.

This clonotype has ten or more counts. Written as DNA, the CDR3 is TGTGCCAGCAGCCAAGAAGGTTCCGCCACAACCTACAATGAGCAGTTCTTC. Translated, it gives CASSQEGSATTYNEQFF. The chain has TRBV4-2 and TRBJ2-1; D remains unclear. CDR1 is LGHNA and CDR2 is YNFKEQ in the germline V gene. This CDR3 is built from 17 residues. V was cut by 0 bases and J by 2 bases, with 14 bases left in between.

On this clonotype itself: A read error may be the cause here, since a much bigger clone is one base away. The chain employs TRBV6-1 and TRBJ2-5; 10 positions match TRBD1. The CDR3 covers 15 residues. Germline V CDR1 and CDR2: MNHNS, SASEGT. Trimming removed 5 bases from V and 1 base from J; junction bases left unmatched: 4. The CDR3 protein is CASSPGQGCQETQYF. The DNA of the CDR3 is TGTGCCAGCAGTCCGGGACAGGGGTGCCAAGAGACCCAGTACTTC.

V is TRBV4-3 and J is TRBJ2-7; 14 bases are shared with TRBD2. The germline V gene has CDR1 LGHNA and CDR2 YSLEER. The length of the CDR3 is 17 residues. Unmatched junction bases numbered 9, after V lost 4 bases and J lost 4 bases. This chain's CDR3 is CASSPYHGLAGGYEQYF. In DNA form, the CDR3 reads TGCGCCAGCAGCCCCTATCACGGACTAGCGGGAGGATACGAGCAGTACTTC.

This clonotype has ten or more counts. The chain recombines TRBV13 with TRBJ2-3; no reliable D call. The CDR3 runs 13 residues. Trimming cost V 6 bases and J 0 bases, with 7 bases left between them. Germline V gene data show CDR1 as PRHDT and CDR2 as FYEKMQ (reference sequence). CDR3 nucleotides: TGTGCCAGCAGTGCCTCGAGCACAGATACGCAGTATTTT. Protein product: CASSASSTDTQYF.

Turning to this clonotype: One junction end disagrees with the germline gene, perhaps due to a read error. The chain has TRBV7-6 and TRBJ2-1; 9 bases agree with TRBD1. The CDR3 has 17 residues. CDR1 and CDR2 (germline): SGHVS, FNYEAQ. The CDR3 DNA reads TGTACCAGCAGCGCAACCCCAGGACAGGGGTCCTACAATGAGCAGTTCTTC. Translating gives CTSSATPGQGSYNEQFF.

Of note for this clonotype: Given a much more abundant clone one base away, this may be a read error. The rearrangement links TRBV20-1 to TRBJ2-2; 10 positions match TRBD2. The junction had 10 bases not matched to a gene; V was cut back by 3 bases and J by 0 bases. Germline V gene data show CDR1 as DFQATT and CDR2 as SNEGSKA (reference sequence). The CDR3 consists of 18 residues. CDR3 in DNA: TGCAGTGCTAGTTGGAAACTCGGGACTAGCGCGAACACCGGGGAGCTGTTTTTT. Protein product: CSASWKLGTSANTGELFF.

This clonotype was recorded a few times. The chain uses TRBV30 and TRBJ2-3; 7 nucleotides match TRBD2. Germline V CDR1 and CDR2: GTSNPN, SVGIG (reference sequence). Trimming took 3 bases from V and 7 from J; bases not matched to a gene: 7. The CDR3 runs 13 residues. CDR3 region: CAWRAGSGNTQYF. The CDR3 DNA is TGTGCCTGGAGAGCGGGATCGGGTAATACGCAGTATTTT.

This clonotype was seen once. A much more abundant neighbour one base away suggests this may be a read error. V is TRBV4-2 and J is TRBJ2-7, with a weak D call TRBD2 (5 bases). V was clipped by 4 bases and J by 4 bases, with 17 bases between them. CDR3 length equals 15 residues. The germline V gene encodes CDR1 LGHNA and CDR2 YNFKEQ. The CDR3 bases are TGTGCCAGCAGCCTAGAGGGAATCCCCAGTTACGAGCAGTACTTC. It specifies CASSLEGIPSYEQYF.

This clonotype was observed at least ten times. In nucleotides, the CDR3 is TGTGCCAGCAGCTTAGACGGTAGCGAGCAGTACTTC. Amino acid sequence: CASSLDGSEQYF. This chain joins TRBV7-9 and TRBJ2-7, with D uncertain. Trimming removed 1 base from V and 6 bases from J, with 7 bases in between. Germline V lookup: CDR1 SEHNR, CDR2 FQNEAQ (reference sequence). The CDR3 loop spans 12 amino acids.

Many counts were recorded for this clonotype. The J gene is TRBJ1-1, the V gene TRBV28; TRBD1 matches 9 bases. Germline trimming cut 6 bases from V and 1 base from J; bases unmatched to any gene: 9. CDR3 size: 16 residues. Germline V lookup: CDR1 MDHEN, CDR2 SYDVKM. The DNA for the CDR3 is TGTGCCAGCAGGTTCCCGGGACAGGGACCGAACACTGAAGCTTTCTTT. Its protein product is CASRFPGQGPNTEAFF.